The following is a T cell receptor beta chain sequence with its context. The target of this receptor is not known. No much larger clonotype is one base removed from it; base qualities were not supplied. The cohort comprised around 700 healthy bone marrow donors. At the time of sampling, all cohort members were nominally healthy, though unrecorded immune exposures were likely present. The donor was CMV seropositive and was included in the group of 250 to 300 seropositive cohort members. Each donor provided a peripheral blood sample, and peripheral blood mononuclear cells were used for TCR beta sequencing. The Qiagen DNeasy Blood Extraction Kit was used to extract genomic DNA from the blood cell samples. The source of the sample is a study of cytomegalovirus exposure and HLA in healthy donors (TCRdb year 2017). For context, the study as a whole: In an earlier analysis of several hundred of the donors, about 260 Gb of sequence data and 100 million or so unique TCR beta sequences from 180 million or so T cells were reported. An early release covering 550 to 650 HLA-typed donors comprised about 290 gigabases of sequencing data and around 80 million unique TCR sequences. In addition to the first cohort of 666 subjects, a separate validation cohort of approximately 130 different subjects was used. Of the approximately 400 genotyped donors, approximately 80% fell in the genetic ancestry cluster associated with self-reported Caucasian donors. A later genetic analysis used genome-wide SNP genotypes for about three fifths of the 666 donors, treating that subset as a discovery cohort. An earlier analysis of some 500 of the donors applied high-throughput TCR beta sequencing to assess whether each TCR beta V gene segment acted as functional or pseudogenic. The study used immunosequencing to profile the T cell repertoires of several hundred subjects and linked those repertoires to cytomegalovirus serostatus. Five DR-DQ haplotypes were treated as single units for association and clustering because of strong linkage in the cohort. Among roughly 400 genotyped donors of the cohort, an average of approximately 240,000 unique TCR beta nucleotide sequences was sequenced per donor, of which approximately 19% were non-productive. High-throughput TCR immunosequencing, statistical association of individual TCRs with disease status, and machine learning were combined to predict cytomegalovirus infection status. Typing coverage differed by locus: A, B, C, DRB1 and DQB1 were typed in about 620-630 donors, DQA1 in roughly 510, DPA1 in around 610, and DPB1 in approximately 450. Every discovery cohort repertoire had been produced on one sequencing platform. Donor age, sex, ethnicity and CMV serostatus were compiled together with the repertoire data. The study aimed to test whether cataloging public T cell receptors could reveal signatures of past pathogen exposure. Both class I and class II loci were covered by HLA typing, at four-digit resolution. In the later analysis, no new phenotypic data were used to find candidate immune exposures; instead, reliance was placed on TCR beta sequences and their occurrence across donors. A later analysis re-examined previously published TCR beta repertoires from about 700 donors and added high-resolution HLA genotyping to investigate patterns of TCR occurrence. Paper-wide results and their limitations: In both the original and validation cohorts, the classifier was reported to diagnose cytomegalovirus status with high specificity and sensitivity. A later genetic analysis reported fewer N-insertions in productive TCRs among donors in an Asian-associated ancestry cluster than the roughly 640-donor mean. When HLA alleles, especially DR and DQ, strongly co-occurred, attributing TCR associations to individual alleles was difficult. Specific HLA alleles were associated with roughly 16,000 TCR beta sequences at a false discovery rate of 0.05 in a later analysis. It was suggested by the authors that the approach could potentially be generalized to other disease states and immunological phenotypes. Correlated functional status among segregating V segments might reflect linkage disequilibrium, but an unknown experimental factor could not be ruled out. In a later analysis, HLA-associated TCR beta chains showed more clonal expansion and lower generation probabilities than non-associated chains that were equally common. The only immune exposure information available for the cohort was CMV serostatus. In a later analysis, most CMV-associated TCR beta chains were found to appear HLA-restricted, with HLA associations seemingly driven largely by CMV exposure. A later genetic analysis associated a missense DCLRE1C variant with V-gene and J-gene trimming of TCR beta chains, and an independent cohort replicated the association. Over 15 rarely observed V segments, including chromosome 9 orphons, were excluded from the earlier analysis of several hundred of the donors because counts were too low. An earlier analysis of several hundred of the donors showed that most TCR beta V segments appeared in productive rearrangements either about 90% or about 30% of the time, which broadly matched IMGT annotations. Most TCR sequences were observed very rarely across donors, whereas some public TCRs were present in many individuals. A later analysis reported that several top co-occurrence clusters appeared linked to parvovirus B19, influenza, CMV and Epstein-Barr virus. The sequencing pipeline was judged likely to have produced a cluster of highly shared sequence variants as a technical artifact. The study gave a list of around 170 TCR beta chains associated with cytomegalovirus. HLA typing was unavailable for some donors at each locus, so association tests used only the typed subset. In a later analysis, the rate of TCR association differed among HLA loci, with DRB1 alleles having the most associated TCRs and HLA-C alleles having the fewest. This cohort had only TCR beta chains sequenced, and the lack of alpha or paired-chain data limited which features could be detected. A further reported finding was that TCR beta sequences accurately predicted the HLA-A and HLA-B alleles for most subjects in the first cohort. In vitro tests confirmed that a few of the cytomegalovirus-associated TCR beta chains recognize cytomegalovirus antigens. Presence/absence analyses assumed roughly uniform sequencing depth across donors, an assumption that may not hold. Because the 87-base-pair reads could not distinguish some IMGT-functional V segments, including TRBV6-2 and TRBV6-3, those segments were excluded.

Libraries were constructed by the immunoSEQ multiplex PCR assay. For the multiplex PCR, a mixture combining 60 forward primers for TCR Vbeta segments and 13 reverse primers for TCR Jbeta segments was used. Amplification of the CDR3 region of rearranged TCR beta genes was performed with a multiplex PCR assay on genomic DNA. The amplified TCR beta libraries were sequenced on the Illumina HiSeq System as 87-base-pair reads. The original methods were these. A later analysis tallied 75 million to 85 million unique TCR beta chains across the approximately 670 repertoires, and some 10 million of those chains were shared by two or more donors. To remove PCR and sequencing errors, raw reads were error-corrected and collapsed into unique sequences using a nearest-neighbor algorithm that merged closely related sequences. V, D and J gene segments were assigned by aligning CDR3 sequences to IMGT reference sequences. For a sequence to be retained, a match of at least six nucleotides was required to both a V gene segment and a J gene segment. Rearrangements were classified as productive when the CDR3 lacked stop codons and remained in frame with V and J, and all other rearrangements were classified as non-productive. Following IMGT convention, CDR3 was defined as the stretch from the second conserved V-encoded cysteine to the conserved J-encoded phenylalanine. The earlier analysis of some 550 of the donors excluded any sequence lacking an unambiguous match to a single V gene segment. In an earlier analysis of several hundred of the donors, V segments were called functional above 56.7% productive rearrangements and were called segregating when the between-donor standard deviation exceeded 5%. A statistical classification framework was built to diagnose cytomegalovirus status from the catalog of TCR beta chain sequences. A later analysis assigned V and J genes by comparing TCR nucleotide sequences with IMGT/GENE-DB human TR gene sequences. The TCRdist pipeline was used in a later analysis to assign CDR3 sequences and most-parsimonious VDJ recombination scenarios. In a later analysis, every TCR beta chain was defined by the combination of its CDR3 amino acid sequence and its V-gene family, and reads without a unique V-gene family were dropped. As a way to deal with suspected cross-contamination and a sequencing artifact, a later analysis dropped 450 to 700 nucleotide sequences that were highly shared and had low generation probability. In a later analysis, a clonal expansion index was calculated for each public chain from normalized within-repertoire ranks of inferred template counts. A later analysis computed generation probabilities with a VDJ recombination model fitted to out-of-frame rearrangements, and checked the results against IGoR. Hypergeometric tests were used in a later analysis to score TCR-TCR, TCR-HLA and TCR-CMV co-occurrence, with a repertoire-size bias correction applied to the TCR pairs. In a later analysis, false discovery rates were estimated by permuting HLA or CMV assignments 20 times. In a later analysis, co-occurring TCRs were grouped with DBSCAN, and TCRdist sequence similarity was added when clustering was performed within HLA-allele-positive subsets. Repertoires with fewer than 30,000 or more than 120,000 public chains were left out of co-occurrence clustering, as were four to six repertoires with anomalous nucleotide sharing. TCRdb took this table from immuneACCESS and kept in-frame rearrangements with V and J called. Such tables lack part of the clones; where checked against another copy, unresolved V genes explain under half of the gap, and the rest is unexplained. The DNA was the basis for D and trimming; V, J and clone size are from that table. The sample table holds about 150,000 clones, of which more than 60% were seen once. The ten largest clones capture more than 10% of the sample.

From its cysteine to its phenylalanine, the CDR3 spans 13 amino acids. Only the CDR3 portion is preserved as DNA: 39 bases, with reading frame beginning at the first base. After removal of 5 bases from V and 13 bases from J, the junction retains 12 bases not matched to a gene. CDR1 SGHVS and CDR2 FQNEAQ are derived from the germline V gene. The material sequenced was PBMCs. The TCR was taken from a man in his forties in good health and CMV-seropositive. The chain couples TRBV7-8 to TRBJ2-7; 9 middle bases align to TRBD1. The CDR3 here reads CASSPEMGTGRYF. The DNA reads TGTGCCAGCAGCCCAGAAATGGGGACAGGGCGCTACTTC.